This TCR beta chain comes out of a study of OX40 agonist ivuxolimab in advanced cancers. Study background: Three patients showed partial responses: one hepatocellular carcinoma and two cutaneous melanoma cases.

The repertoire was sequenced with immunoSEQ multiplex PCR; TCRdb's copy has only in-frame clones and lacks some. Counted here are 55,000 to 75,000 clones, 87% occurring once; the ten biggest clones make up 0.37%. The V end lost 0 bases, the J end lost 8 bases, and 16 bases lay between the germline ends. This CDR3 is 15 amino acids long. In germline, CDR1 is MNHEY, CDR2 SVGAGI. Sequences were derived from CD4+ or CD8+ T cells sorted from blood, sampled in a trial of the OX40 agonist ivuxolimab. The origin of this receptor is an adult with an advanced solid tumor such as melanoma, head and neck, liver or kidney cancer. The chain recombines TRBV6-5 with TRBJ1-2; D uncertain. This CDR3 is CASSYSPLESGGYTF. CDR3 nucleotides: TGTGCCAGCAGTTACTCCCCGCTGGAGTCGGGCGGCTACACCTTC.